This T cell receptor (beta chain) is drawn from a study of technical replicates of blood from a few donors. Germline V gene sequence: CDR1 MGHRA, CDR2 YSYEKL. The CDR3 runs 13 residues. The ends were cut back, 1 base at V and 7 bases at J, with 7 bases in the middle. The table came from immunoSEQ multiplex PCR; TCRdb's copy has only in-frame clones and leaves some out. The table records 100,000 or so clones, about 94% of them present only once. The clonotype originates from a human donor in good health. Sequencing used T cells isolated from PBMCs. The V call is TRBV4-1, the J call TRBJ1-4; no reliable D call. The CDR3 here is CASSQVVIEKLFF. The CDR3 region has the DNA TGCGCCAGCAGCCAAGTAGTGATTGAAAAACTGTTTTTT.